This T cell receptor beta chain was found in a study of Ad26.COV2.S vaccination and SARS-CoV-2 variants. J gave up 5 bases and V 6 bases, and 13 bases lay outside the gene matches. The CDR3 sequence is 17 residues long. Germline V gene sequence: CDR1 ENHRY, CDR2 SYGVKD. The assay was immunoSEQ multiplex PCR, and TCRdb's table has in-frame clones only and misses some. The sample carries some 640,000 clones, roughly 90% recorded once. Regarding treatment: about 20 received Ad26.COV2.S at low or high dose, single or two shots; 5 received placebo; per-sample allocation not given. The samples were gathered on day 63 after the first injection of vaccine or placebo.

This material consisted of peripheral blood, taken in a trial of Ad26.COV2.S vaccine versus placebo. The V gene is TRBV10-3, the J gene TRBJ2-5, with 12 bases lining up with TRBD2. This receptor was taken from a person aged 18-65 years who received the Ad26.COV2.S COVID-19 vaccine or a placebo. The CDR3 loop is CAISDRLAGGPEETQYF. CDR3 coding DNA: TGTGCCATCAGCGACCGTCTAGCGGGGGGGCCAGAGGAGACCCAGTACTTC.